This T cell receptor beta chain was retrieved from a study of CXCR3 chemokines and chemotherapy response in bladder cancer. This clonotype was recorded many times. Germline V gene data show CDR1 as SGHNT and CDR2 as YYREEE (reference sequence). Trimming left V 0 bases short and J 0 bases short, with 12 bases between. This CDR3 comprises 16 residues. TCRdb reanalysed the PCR reads using MiXCR and keeps one entry per CDR3 protein. The table lists 13,000 or so distinct CDR3 sequences, around 12% of them singletons. The source is a human donor with bladder cancer that did not respond to neoadjuvant chemotherapy. Sampling was done from a patient whose treatment included neoadjuvant chemotherapy. The chain joins TRBV5-4 to TRBJ1-2; tentative D call: TRBD1 (5 bases). CDR3 sequence reads: CASSLGSGDSNYGYTF. The CDR3 bases are TGTGCCAGCAGCTTGGGCTCGGGGGACTCTAACTATGGCTACACCTTC.